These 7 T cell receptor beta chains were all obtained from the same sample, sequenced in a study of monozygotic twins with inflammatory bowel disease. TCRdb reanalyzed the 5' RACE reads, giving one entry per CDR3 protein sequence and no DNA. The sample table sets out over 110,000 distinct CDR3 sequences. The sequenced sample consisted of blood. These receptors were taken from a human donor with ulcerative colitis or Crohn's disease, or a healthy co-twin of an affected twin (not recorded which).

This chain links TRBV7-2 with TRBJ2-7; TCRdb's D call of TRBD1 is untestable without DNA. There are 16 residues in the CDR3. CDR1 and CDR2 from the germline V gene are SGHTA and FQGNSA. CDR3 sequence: CASSLDSMGEFYEQYF.

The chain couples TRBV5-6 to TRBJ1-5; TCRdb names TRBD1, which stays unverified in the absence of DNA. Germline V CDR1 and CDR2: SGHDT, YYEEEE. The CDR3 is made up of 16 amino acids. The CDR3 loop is CASSFRTGSAQGAQHF.

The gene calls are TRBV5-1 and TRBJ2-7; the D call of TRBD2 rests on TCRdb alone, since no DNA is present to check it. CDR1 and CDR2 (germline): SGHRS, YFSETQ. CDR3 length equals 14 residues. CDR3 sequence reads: CASRTGTSVYEQYF.

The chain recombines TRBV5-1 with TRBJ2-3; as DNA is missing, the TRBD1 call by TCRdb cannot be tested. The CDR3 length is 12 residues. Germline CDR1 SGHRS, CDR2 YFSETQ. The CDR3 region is CASSSPSDTQYF.

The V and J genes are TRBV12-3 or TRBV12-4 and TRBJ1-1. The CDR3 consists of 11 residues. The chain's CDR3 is CASSIVTEAFF.

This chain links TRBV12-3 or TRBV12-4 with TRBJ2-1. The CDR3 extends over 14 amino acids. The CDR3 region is CASQGDEISNEQFF.

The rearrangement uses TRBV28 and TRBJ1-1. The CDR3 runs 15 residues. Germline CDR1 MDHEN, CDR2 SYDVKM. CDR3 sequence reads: CASSLLGRLNTEAFF.